Listed below are T cell receptor beta chains from one sample, sequenced in a study of identical twins. From the 5' RACE reads, TCRdb called clonotypes with MiXCR, one entry per CDR3 protein. The sample contains about 100,000 distinct CDR3 sequences, 5.5% to 7% of which appear only once. The sequenced sample consisted of memory T cells sorted from blood. These receptors were taken from a woman aged 45-65 years in good health. Each CDR3 is given with its conserved first and last residue. The D gene is left open where the match is weak. Only some rows state a clone size, as once, few, many or a class for expanded clones.

many	TRBV5-1	TRBJ2-1	.	CASSEQQSSYNEQFF	TGCGCCAGCAGTGAACAGCAAAGCTCCTACAATGAGCAGTTCTTC
many	TRBV24-1	TRBJ2-1	.	CATRRPPPGRDEQFF	TGTGCCACCAGAAGGCCCCCGCCAGGGCGGGATGAGCAGTTCTTC
many	TRBV4-1	TRBJ2-1	.	CASSQEGVARAQFF	TGCGCCAGCAGCCAAGAAGGAGTAGCGAGGGCGCAGTTCTTC
many	TRBV29-1	TRBJ2-1	.	CSVEDRMTPSFNEQFF	TGCAGCGTTGAAGATCGAATGACACCTTCCTTTAATGAGCAGTTCTTC
.	TRBV29-1	TRBJ1-1	.	CSVKHGQNTEAFF	TGCAGCGTTAAACACGGACAGAACACTGAAGCTTTCTTT
many	TRBV7-9	TRBJ2-7	.	CASSRPQQKQYF	TGTGCCAGCAGCCGCCCCCAACAAAAGCAGTACTTC
many	TRBV29-1	TRBJ2-7	.	CSVARGSYEQYF	TGCAGCGTTGCTCGGGGCTCCTACGAGCAGTACTTC
.	TRBV12-3/TRBV12-4	TRBJ2-4	.	CASSRGRGIENIQYF	TGTGCCAGCAGTAGGGGTAGAGGGATCGAAAACATTCAGTACTTC
many	TRBV20-1	TRBJ2-1	TRBD2	CSASPLSGTSGNNEQFF	TGCAGTGCTAGTCCCCTCTCCGGGACTAGCGGAAACAATGAGCAGTTCTTC
many	TRBV12-3/TRBV12-4	TRBJ2-1	.	CASSFPPKGRRNEQFF	TGTGCCAGCAGTTTCCCCCCAAAGGGAAGAAGAAATGAGCAGTTCTTC
few	TRBV6-1	TRBJ1-2	TRBD1	CASSEDRGLFYGYTF	TGTGCCAGCAGTGAGGACAGGGGGCTATTCTATGGCTACACCTTC
.	TRBV5-1	TRBJ1-1	.	CASSLGGLGPEAFF	TGCGCCAGCAGCTTAGGAGGGCTGGGCCCTGAAGCTTTCTTT
many	TRBV11-2	TRBJ2-7	.	CASIPGPDSYEQYF	TGTGCCAGCATTCCCGGGCCTGACTCCTACGAGCAGTACTTC
many	TRBV10-3	TRBJ2-3	.	CAIKGAFSTDTQYF	TGTGCCATCAAGGGAGCCTTTAGCACAGATACGCAGTATTTT